These T cell receptor beta chains were read from a single sample in a study of regulatory T cells in long-lasting Graves disease. One entry per CDR3 protein, called by TCRdb with MiXCR from the multiplex PCR reads. The top ten hold about 12% of the sample, which has roughly 450,000 distinct CDR3 sequences, roughly 22% seen once. The material sequenced was peripheral blood mononuclear cells (PBMCs), taken when the disease was refractory, from a patient treated with antithyroid drugs. The receptor source for this set is a female donor with Graves disease. The CDR3 runs from the conserved cysteine through the conserved F or W. The D gene is left open where the match is weak. Expanded clones get a size class; other rows say once, few or many, or leave the size out.

v_call	d_call	clone_size	j_call	cdr3_aa	cdr3_nt
TRBV19	.	.	TRBJ1-1	CASSKASTGINTEAFF	TGTGCCAGTAGTAAAGCCTCGACAGGAATTAACACTGAAGCTTTCTTT
TRBV20-1	.	few	TRBJ1-1	CSAGRQEIRRNTEAFF	TGCAGTGCTGGGCGACAGGAAATAAGGCGGAACACTGAAGCTTTCTTT
TRBV4-3	TRBD2	few	TRBJ2-7	CASSRWAGTSGTYEQYF	TGCGCCAGCAGCCGGTGGGCCGGGACTAGCGGAACCTACGAGCAGTACTTC
TRBV28	.	.	TRBJ1-2	CASSWATAEGGYTF	TGTGCCAGCAGTTGGGCGACCGCGGAGGGGGGCTACACCTTC
TRBV9	.	.	TRBJ2-3	CASSVGASDTQYF	TGTGCCAGCAGCGTCGGAGCATCAGATACGCAGTATTTT
TRBV19	.	.	TRBJ2-6	CASKGSLSGANVLTF	TGTGCCAGTAAGGGCAGCCTCTCTGGGGCCAACGTCCTGACTTTC
TRBV7-2	.	many	TRBJ1-5	CASRPGVRWGPQPQHF	TGTGCCAGCAGACCCGGTGTGAGGTGGGGGCCTCAGCCCCAGCATTTT
TRBV7-9	.	.	TRBJ1-5	CASSSEYQPQHF	TGTGCCAGCAGCTCTGAGTATCAGCCCCAGCATTTT
TRBV6-1	TRBD2	few	TRBJ2-4	CASTPHGPGGDIQYF	TGTGCCAGCACCCCACACGGCCCGGGGGGAGACATTCAGTACTTC
TRBV20-1	TRBD2	.	TRBJ2-7	CSASSLTSGVHSYEQYF	TGCAGTGCTAGCTCCCTCACTAGCGGGGTCCATTCCTACGAGCAGTACTTC
TRBV2	TRBD1	.	TRBJ1-5	CASMGPGTGNQPQHF	TGTGCCAGCATGGGCCCCGGGACAGGAAATCAGCCCCAGCATTTT
TRBV30	.	.	TRBJ1-1	CAWSVRGRGTEAFF	TGTGCCTGGAGTGTACGGGGCCGGGGAACTGAAGCTTTCTTT
TRBV2	.	many	TRBJ2-5	CASSVGRETQYF	TGTGCCAGCAGTGTGGGTAGGGAGACCCAGTACTTC
TRBV29-1	TRBD1	few	TRBJ1-1	CSVEDQGDTEAFF	TGCAGCGTTGAAGACCAGGGGGACACTGAAGCTTTCTTT
TRBV20-1	.	.	TRBJ1-3	CSARSGVTGNTIYF	TGCAGTGCTCGGTCCGGGGTCACTGGAAACACCATATATTTT
TRBV7-3	.	.	TRBJ1-1	CASSPGGLNTEAFF	TGTGCCAGCAGCCCCGGGGGCCTGAACACTGAAGCTTTCTTT
TRBV14	TRBD1	many	TRBJ1-4	CASSQLTGNEKLFF	TGTGCCAGCAGCCAATTGACAGGGAACGAAAAACTGTTTTTT
TRBV6-1	TRBD2	.	TRBJ2-4	CASSGKTSGLAKNIQYF	TGTGCCAGCAGTGGGAAGACTAGCGGACTAGCCAAAAACATTCAGTACTTC